This TCR beta chain stems from a study of T-cell reconstitution after alpha-beta-depleted transplantation in children. The CDR3 extends over 13 amino acids. Looked up from germline, CDR1 is SQVTM and CDR2 is ANQGSEA. V was pared by 7 bases and J by 0 bases, with 5 bases of the junction left unmatched. As it was prepared, the TCRbeta library received unique molecular identifiers. TCRdb reanalysed the PCR reads using MiXCR and keeps one entry per CDR3 protein. The sample has 200,000 to 250,000 distinct CDR3 sequences, approximately 8.4% seen once. About this clonotype itself: Antigen unknown.

Overall study results and limits: T-cell counts and diversity at one year post-transplant came mainly from newly produced T cells. TCRbeta diversity was high at day 60 in some patients (a result of surviving recipient T cells and thymic progenitors). Expanded graft clones, several hundred of them, were reportedly the source of alpha-beta T cells about two months after transplant.

The material was PBMCs, mostly from graft donor cells, obtained 360 days after TCRalphabeta/CD19-depleted stem cell transplant. The sequence came from a male patient aged 2-15 years who had a stem cell transplant for acute myeloid leukemia, so the T cells may come from the graft donor. The chain combines TRBV29-1 with TRBJ1-1, with 7 bases lining up with TRBD1. As DNA, the CDR3 is TGCAGCGGGCGGACAGGAATGAACACTGAAGCTTTCTTT. Its translation is CSGRTGMNTEAFF.